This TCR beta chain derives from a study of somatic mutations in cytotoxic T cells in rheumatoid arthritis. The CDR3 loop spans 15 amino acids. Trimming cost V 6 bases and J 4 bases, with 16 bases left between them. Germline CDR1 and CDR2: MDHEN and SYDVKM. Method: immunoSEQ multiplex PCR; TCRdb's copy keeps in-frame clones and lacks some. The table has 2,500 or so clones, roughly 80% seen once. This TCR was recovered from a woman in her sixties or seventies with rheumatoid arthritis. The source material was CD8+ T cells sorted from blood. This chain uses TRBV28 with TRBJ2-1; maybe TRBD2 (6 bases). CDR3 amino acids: CASRPRTNVYNEQFF. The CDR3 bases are TGTGCCAGCAGACCGCGGACTAACGTTTACAATGAGCAGTTCTTC.